The text below deals with one T cell receptor beta chain. What it recognizes is unknown. Each CDR3 protein is one row after TCRdb ran MiXCR on the 5' RACE reads. The table has approximately 700,000 distinct CDR3 sequences, 18% seen once; the top ten hold less than 15%. The data derive from a study of identical twins. General study results and limits: The more abundant beta clonotypes in cord blood had fewer insertions, and memory repertoires did not show this.

The junction had 13 bases not matched to a gene; V was cut back by 5 bases and J by 5 bases. The CDR3 has 16 amino acids. These records were also assigned to another study, of T cells expressing NK-cell markers. That source notes: Restricting sorting to alpha-beta TCR T cells was achieved in several experiments by an anti-gamma-delta TCR antibody.

Material for sequencing was PBMCs. The chain joins TRBV12-3 or TRBV12-4 to TRBJ2-7, with 9 positions matching TRBD1. The sequence derives from a woman between 18 and 29 years old in good health. CDR3 loop: CASSTNAGQGPHEQYF. CDR3 bases: TGTGCCAGCAGTACTAACGCTGGACAGGGGCCTCACGAGCAGTACTTC.